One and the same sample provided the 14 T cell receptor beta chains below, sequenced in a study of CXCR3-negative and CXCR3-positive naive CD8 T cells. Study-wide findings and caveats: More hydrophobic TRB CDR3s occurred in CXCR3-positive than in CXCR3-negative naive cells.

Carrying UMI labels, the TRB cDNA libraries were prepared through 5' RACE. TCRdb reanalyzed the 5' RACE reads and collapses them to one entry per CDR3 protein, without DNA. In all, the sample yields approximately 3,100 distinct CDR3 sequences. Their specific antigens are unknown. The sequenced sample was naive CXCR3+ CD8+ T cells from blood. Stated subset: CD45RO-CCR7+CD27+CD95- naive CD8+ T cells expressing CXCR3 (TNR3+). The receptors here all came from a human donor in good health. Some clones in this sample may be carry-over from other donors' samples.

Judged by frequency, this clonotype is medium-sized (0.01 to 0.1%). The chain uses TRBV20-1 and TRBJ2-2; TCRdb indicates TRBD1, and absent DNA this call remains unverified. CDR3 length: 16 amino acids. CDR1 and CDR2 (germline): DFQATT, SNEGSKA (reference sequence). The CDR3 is CSARVPGNLNTGELFF.

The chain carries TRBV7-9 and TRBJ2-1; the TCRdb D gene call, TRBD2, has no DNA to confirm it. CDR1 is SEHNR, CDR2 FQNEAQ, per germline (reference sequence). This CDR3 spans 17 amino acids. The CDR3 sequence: CASSLEPSSGINNEQFF.

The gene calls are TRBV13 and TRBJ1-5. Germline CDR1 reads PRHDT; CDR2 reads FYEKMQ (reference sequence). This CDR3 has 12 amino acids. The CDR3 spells CASSRGLGPQHF.

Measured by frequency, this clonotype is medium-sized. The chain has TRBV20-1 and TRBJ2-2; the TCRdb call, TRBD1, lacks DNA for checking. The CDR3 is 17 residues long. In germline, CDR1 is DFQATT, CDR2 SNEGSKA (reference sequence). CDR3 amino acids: CSAPRIASGVYTGELFF.

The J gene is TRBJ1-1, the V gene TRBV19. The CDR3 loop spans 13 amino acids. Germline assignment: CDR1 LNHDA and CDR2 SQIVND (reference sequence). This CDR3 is CASSIYLKGEAFF.

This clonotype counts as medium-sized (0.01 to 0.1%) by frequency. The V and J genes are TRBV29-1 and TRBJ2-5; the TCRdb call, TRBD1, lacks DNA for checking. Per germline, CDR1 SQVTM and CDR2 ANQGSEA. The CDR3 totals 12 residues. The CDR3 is CSVEGQDQTQYF.

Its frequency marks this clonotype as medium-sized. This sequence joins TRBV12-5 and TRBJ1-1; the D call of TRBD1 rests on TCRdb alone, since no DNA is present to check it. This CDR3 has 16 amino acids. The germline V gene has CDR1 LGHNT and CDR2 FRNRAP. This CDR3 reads CASGFGTDFMNTEAFF.

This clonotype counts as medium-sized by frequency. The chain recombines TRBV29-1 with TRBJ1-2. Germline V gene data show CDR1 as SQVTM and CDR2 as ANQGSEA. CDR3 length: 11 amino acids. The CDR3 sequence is CSVEGNYGYTF.

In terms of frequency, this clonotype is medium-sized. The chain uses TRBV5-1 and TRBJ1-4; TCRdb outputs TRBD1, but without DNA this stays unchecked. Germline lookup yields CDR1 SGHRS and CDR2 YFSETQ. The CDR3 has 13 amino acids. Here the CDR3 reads CASSRAGDEKLFF.

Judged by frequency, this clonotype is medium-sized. The chain's CDR3 is CASSLSSALSYEQYF. This chain uses TRBV7-9 with TRBJ2-7; without DNA, the TCRdb call of TRBD2 cannot be checked. The germline V gene encodes CDR1 SEHNR and CDR2 FQNEAQ (reference sequence). The CDR3 is made up of 15 amino acids.

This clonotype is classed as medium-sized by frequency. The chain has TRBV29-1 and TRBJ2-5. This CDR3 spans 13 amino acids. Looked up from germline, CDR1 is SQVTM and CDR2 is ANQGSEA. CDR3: CSARFGSWETQYF.

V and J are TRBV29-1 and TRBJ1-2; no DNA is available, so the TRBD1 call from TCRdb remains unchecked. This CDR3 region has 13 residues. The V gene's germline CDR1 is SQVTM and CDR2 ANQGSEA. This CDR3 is CSAPGQGAEGYTF.

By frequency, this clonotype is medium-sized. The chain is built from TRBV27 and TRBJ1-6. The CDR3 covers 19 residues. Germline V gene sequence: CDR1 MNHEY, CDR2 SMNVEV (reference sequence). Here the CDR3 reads CASSLFIYRRGSYNSPLHF.

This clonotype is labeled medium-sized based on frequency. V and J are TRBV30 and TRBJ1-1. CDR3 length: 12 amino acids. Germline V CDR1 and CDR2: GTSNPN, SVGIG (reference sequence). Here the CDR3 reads CAWSGLNTEAFF. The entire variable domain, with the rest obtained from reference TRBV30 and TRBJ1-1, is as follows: SQTIHQWPATLVQPVGSPLSLECTVEGTSNPNLYWYRQAAGRGLQLLFYSVGIGQISSEVPQNLSASRPQDRQFILSSKKLLLSDSGFYLCAWSGLNTEAFFGQGTRLTVV.